The clone carrying this TCR beta chain came up a few times. The data belong to a study of shared T cell receptors in the human thymus. Germline V gene lookup returns CDR1 GTSNPN and CDR2 SVGIG (reference sequence). With 3 bases removed from V and 10 bases from J, the gap between germline ends came to 15 bases. This CDR3 has 12 residues. The assay was immunoSEQ multiplex PCR, and TCRdb's table has in-frame clones only and misses some. Found here are some 700,000 clones, 75% to 90% of them singletons; the top ten hold about 0.0098%. The data also belong to a second study, concerning human thymus T cells. That paper adds: Thymic repertoires from unrelated individuals overlapped highly, related research reported.

The chain employs TRBV30 and TRBJ1-1; D might be TRBD1 (5 bases). The TCR comes from a girl less than two years old with a congenital heart defect. Sequencing was carried out using thymocytes. CDR3 bases: TGTGCCTGGAGGGATCAGGGACTAGGAGCTTTCTTT. Its translation is CAWRDQGLGAFF.